The TCR beta chain under discussion was sequenced for a study of OX40 agonist ivuxolimab in advanced cancers. Study-level points and caveats: Near-lowest levels of clonal expansion characterized partial responders at 0.1-3.0 mg/kg.

Sequenced by immunoSEQ multiplex PCR; TCRdb stores in-frame clones only, minus some. The sample gives about 73,000 clones, more than 75% of which show up once; approximately 0.63% is in the top ten. As concerns this clone: The antigen is undetermined.

The TCR originated in an adult with an advanced solid tumor such as melanoma, head and neck, liver or kidney cancer. The sequenced sample was CD4+ or CD8+ T cells sorted from blood, obtained in a trial of the OX40 agonist ivuxolimab.

The CDR3 sequence: CASSLGTSDDNEQFF. The CDR3 nucleotides are TGTGCCAGCAGCCTCGGGACTAGCGACGACAATGAGCAGTTCTTC. The rearrangement uses TRBV9 and TRBJ2-1; TRBD2 aligns across 10 bases. CDR1 SGDLS and CDR2 YYNGEE come from the germline V gene. The CDR3 extends over 15 amino acids. The V segment lost 4 bases and the J segment 5 bases; nucleotides outside the gene matches: 6.